This entry is about one T cell receptor beta chain. What it recognizes is unknown. Profiled with immunoSEQ multiplex PCR; TCRdb holds only in-frame clones, not every one. The sample consists of 5,000 to 6,500 clones, roughly 82% of them appearing once. This sample is part of a study of T cells in lung cancer brain metastases. Whole-study results and caveats: FFPE DNA fragmentation may have prevented retrieving the complete T cell repertoire.

The sequence came from a man over 45 with non-small cell lung cancer that had spread to the brain. Material: tumor tissue from a brain metastasis.

The CDR3 sequence: CASSFGTGKNYGYTF. In DNA form, the CDR3 reads TGTGCCAGCAGCTTTGGGACAGGGAAAAACTATGGCTACACCTTC. J is TRBJ1-2 and V is TRBV7-2, with 9 bases aligning to TRBD1. With V trimmed by 3 bases and J by 2 bases, 4 bases remained unmatched. The germline gives CDR1 SGHTA, CDR2 FQGNSA. The CDR3 spans 15 residues. The full variable domain, in which reference TRBV7-2 and TRBJ1-2 provide the parts outside the CDR3, is GAGVSQSPSNKVTEKGKDVELRCDPISGHTALYWYRQSLGQGLEFLIYFQGNSAPDKSGLPSDRFSAERTGGSVSTLTIQRTQQEDSAVYLCASSFGTGKNYGYTFGSGTRLTVV.